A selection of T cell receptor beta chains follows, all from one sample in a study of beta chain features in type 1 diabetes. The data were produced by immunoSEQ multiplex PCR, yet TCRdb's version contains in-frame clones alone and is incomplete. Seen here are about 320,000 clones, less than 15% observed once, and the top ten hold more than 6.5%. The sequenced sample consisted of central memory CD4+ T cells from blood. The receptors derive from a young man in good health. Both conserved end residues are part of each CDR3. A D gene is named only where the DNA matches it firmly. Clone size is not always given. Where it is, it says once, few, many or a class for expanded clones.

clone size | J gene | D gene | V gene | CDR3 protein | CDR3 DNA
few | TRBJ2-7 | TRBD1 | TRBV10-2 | CASSEPLGQGHYEQYF | TGCGCCAGCAGTGAGCCCCTTGGACAGGGCCACTACGAGCAGTACTTC
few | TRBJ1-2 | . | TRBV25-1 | CASRQSGLESGYTF | TGTGCCAGCAGGCAATCTGGTCTCGAGAGTGGCTACACCTTC
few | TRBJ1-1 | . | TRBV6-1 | CASSLETGIPAFF | TGTGCCAGCAGCCTAGAAACAGGGATCCCAGCTTTCTTT
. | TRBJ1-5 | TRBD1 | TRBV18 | CASSAGDSNQPQHF | TGTGCCAGCTCAGCCGGGGACAGTAATCAGCCCCAGCATTTT
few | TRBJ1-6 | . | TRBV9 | CASSLGGTTGRQNSPLHF | TGTGCCAGCAGCCTGGGAGGAACCACAGGGCGCCAGAATTCACCCCTCCACTTT
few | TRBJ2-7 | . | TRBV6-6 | CASSYSSKAHEQYF | TGTGCCAGCAGTTACTCTTCGAAGGCGCACGAGCAGTACTTC
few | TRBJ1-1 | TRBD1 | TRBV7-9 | CASADWTGAPEAFF | TGTGCCAGTGCCGATTGGACAGGGGCCCCTGAAGCTTTCTTT
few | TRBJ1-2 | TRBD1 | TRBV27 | CASSQKPGTAYGYTF | TGTGCCAGCAGTCAAAAACCCGGGACAGCCTATGGCTACACCTTC
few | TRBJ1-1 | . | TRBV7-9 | CASSQGNTEAFF | TGTGCCAGCAGCCAGGGGAACACTGAAGCTTTCTTT
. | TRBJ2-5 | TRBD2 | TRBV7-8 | CASSLGLAGAGGETQYF | TGTGCCAGCAGCTTGGGACTAGCGGGGGCCGGGGGAGAGACCCAGTACTTC
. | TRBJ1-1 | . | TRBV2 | CASRVGSVNTEAFF | TGTGCCAGCCGTGTCGGGTCAGTGAACACTGAAGCTTTCTTT
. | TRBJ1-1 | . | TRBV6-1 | CASKREGDTEAFF | TGTGCCAGCAAAAGGGAGGGGGACACTGAAGCTTTCTTT